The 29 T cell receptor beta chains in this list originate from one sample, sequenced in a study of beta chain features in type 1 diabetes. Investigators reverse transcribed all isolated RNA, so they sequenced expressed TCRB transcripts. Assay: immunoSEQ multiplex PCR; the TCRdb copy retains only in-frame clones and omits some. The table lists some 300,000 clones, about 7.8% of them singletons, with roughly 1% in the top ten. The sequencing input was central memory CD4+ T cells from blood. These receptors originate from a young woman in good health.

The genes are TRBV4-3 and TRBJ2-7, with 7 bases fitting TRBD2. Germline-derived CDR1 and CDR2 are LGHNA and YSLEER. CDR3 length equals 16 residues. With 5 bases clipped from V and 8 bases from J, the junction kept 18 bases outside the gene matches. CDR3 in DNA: TGCGCCAGCAGCGAACCGGGACTACCCTCTTCCTCGAAGCAGTACGTC. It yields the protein CASSEPGLPSSSKQYV.

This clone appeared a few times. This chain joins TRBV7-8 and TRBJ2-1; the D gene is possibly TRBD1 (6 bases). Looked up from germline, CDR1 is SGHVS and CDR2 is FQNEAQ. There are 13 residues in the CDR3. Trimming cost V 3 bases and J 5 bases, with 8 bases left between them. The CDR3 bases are TGTGCCAGCAGCTTCGGACAGAACAATGAGCAGTTCTTC. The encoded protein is CASSFGQNNEQFF. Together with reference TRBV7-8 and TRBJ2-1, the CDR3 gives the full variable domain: GAGVSQSPRYKVAKRGQDVALRCDPISGHVSLFWYQQALGQGPEFLTYFQNEAQLDKSGLPSDRFFAERPEGSVSTLKIQRTQQEDSAVYLCASSFGQNNEQFFGPGTRLTVL.

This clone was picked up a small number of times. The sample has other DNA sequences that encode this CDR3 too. In DNA form, the CDR3 reads TGTGCCAGCAGCCGCCGGGACAGAGATTCACCCCTCCACTTT. Amino acid sequence: CASSRRDRDSPLHF. The J gene is TRBJ1-6, the V gene TRBV5-4; 7 nucleotides agree with TRBD1. The CDR3 totals 14 residues. Germline CDR1 and CDR2: SGHNT and YYREEE (reference sequence). The trim removed 4 bases at V and 8 bases at J, leaving 6 bases unmatched.

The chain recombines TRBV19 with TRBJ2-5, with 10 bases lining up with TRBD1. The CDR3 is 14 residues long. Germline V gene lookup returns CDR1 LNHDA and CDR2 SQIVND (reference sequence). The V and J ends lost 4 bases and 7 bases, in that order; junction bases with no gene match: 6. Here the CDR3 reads CASSRGQGKVTQYF. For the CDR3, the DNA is TGTGCCAGTAGTAGGGGACAGGGGAAGGTGACCCAGTACTTC.

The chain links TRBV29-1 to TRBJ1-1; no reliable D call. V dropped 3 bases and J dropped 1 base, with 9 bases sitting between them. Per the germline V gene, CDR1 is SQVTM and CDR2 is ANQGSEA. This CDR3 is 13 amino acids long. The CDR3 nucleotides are TGCAGCGTTGAGAGCGCGAGGAACACTGAAGCTTTCTTT. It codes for CSVESARNTEAFF. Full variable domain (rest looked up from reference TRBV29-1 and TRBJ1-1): SAVISQKPSRDICQRGTSLTIQCQVDSQVTMMFWYRQQPGQSLTLIATANQGSEATYESGFVIDKFPISRPNLTFSTLTVSNMSPEDSSIYLCSVESARNTEAFFGQGTRLTVV.

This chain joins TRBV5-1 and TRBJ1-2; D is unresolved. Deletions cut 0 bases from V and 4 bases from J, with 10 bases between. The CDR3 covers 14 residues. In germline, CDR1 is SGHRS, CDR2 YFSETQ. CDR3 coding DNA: TGCGCCAGCAGCTTGGTCAACGGGGTCTATGGCTACACCTTC. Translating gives CASSLVNGVYGYTF. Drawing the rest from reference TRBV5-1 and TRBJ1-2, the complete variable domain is KAGVTQTPRYLIKTRGQQVTLSCSPISGHRSVSWYQQTPGQGLQFLFEYFSETQRNKGNFPGRFSGRQFSNSRSEMNVSTLELGDSALYLCASSLVNGVYGYTFGSGTRLTVV.

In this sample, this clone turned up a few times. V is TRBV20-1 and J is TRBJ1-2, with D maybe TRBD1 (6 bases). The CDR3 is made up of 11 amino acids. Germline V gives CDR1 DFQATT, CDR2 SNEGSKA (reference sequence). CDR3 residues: CRTRGDGGYTF. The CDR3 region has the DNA TGCAGAACCAGGGGAGACGGTGGCTACACCTTC.

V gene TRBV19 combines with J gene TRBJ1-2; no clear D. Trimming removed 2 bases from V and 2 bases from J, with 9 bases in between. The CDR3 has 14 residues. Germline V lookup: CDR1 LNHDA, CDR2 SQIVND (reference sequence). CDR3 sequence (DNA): TGTGCCAGTAGTATAAGTGCGGACAACTATGGCTACACCTTC. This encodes CASSISADNYGYTF.

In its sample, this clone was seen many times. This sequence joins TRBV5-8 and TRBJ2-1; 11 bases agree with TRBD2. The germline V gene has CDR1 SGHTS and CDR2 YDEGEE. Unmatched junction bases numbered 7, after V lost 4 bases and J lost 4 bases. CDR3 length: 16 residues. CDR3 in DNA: TGTGCCAGCAGCCGTGGGACTAGCGGACGATACAATGAGCAGTTCTTC. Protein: CASSRGTSGRYNEQFF.

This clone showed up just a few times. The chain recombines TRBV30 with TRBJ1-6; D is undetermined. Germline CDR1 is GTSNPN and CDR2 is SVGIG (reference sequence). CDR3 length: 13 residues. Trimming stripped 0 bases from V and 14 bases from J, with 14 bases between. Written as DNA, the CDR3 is TGTGCCTGGAGTGTATTAAGGTCCGAGACCCTCCACTTT. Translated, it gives CAWSVLRSETLHF.

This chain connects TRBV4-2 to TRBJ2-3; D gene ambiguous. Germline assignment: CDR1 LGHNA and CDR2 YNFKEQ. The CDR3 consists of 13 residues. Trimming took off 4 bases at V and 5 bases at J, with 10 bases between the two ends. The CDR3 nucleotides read TGTGCCAGCAGCCGGCGATTTCAAGATACGCAGTATTTT. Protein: CASSRRFQDTQYF.

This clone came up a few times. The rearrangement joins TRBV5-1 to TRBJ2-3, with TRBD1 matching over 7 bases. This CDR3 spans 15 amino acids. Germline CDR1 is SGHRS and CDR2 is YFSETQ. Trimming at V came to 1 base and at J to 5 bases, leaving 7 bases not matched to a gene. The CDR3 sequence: CASSLLGTVKDTQYF. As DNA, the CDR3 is TGCGCCAGCAGCTTGTTGGGGACAGTAAAAGATACGCAGTATTTT.

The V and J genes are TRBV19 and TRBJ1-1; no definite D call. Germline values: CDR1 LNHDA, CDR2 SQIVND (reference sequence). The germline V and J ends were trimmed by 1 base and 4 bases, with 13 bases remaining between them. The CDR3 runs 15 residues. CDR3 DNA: TGTGCCAGTAGTATAGGTCTGGCACAGCCCACTGAAGCTTTCTTT. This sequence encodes CASSIGLAQPTEAFF.

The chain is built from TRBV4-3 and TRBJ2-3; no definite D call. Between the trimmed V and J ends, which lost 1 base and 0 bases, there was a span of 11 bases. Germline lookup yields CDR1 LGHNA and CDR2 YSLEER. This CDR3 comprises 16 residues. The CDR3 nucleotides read TGCGCCAGCAGCCAAGTGACTTGGGCCAGCACAGATACGCAGTATTTT. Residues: CASSQVTWASTDTQYF.

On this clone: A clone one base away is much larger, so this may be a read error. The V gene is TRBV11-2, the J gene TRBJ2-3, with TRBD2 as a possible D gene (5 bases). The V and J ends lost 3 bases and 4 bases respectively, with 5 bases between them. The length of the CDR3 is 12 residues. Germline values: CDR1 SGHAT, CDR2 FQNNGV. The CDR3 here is CASSFGADTQYF. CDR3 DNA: TGTGCCAGCAGCTTCGGGGCAGATACGCAGTATTTT.

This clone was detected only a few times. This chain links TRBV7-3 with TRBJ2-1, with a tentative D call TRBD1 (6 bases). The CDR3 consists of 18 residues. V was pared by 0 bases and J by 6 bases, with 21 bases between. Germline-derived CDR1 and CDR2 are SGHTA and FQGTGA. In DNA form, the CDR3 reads TGTGCCAGCAGCTTAACTTCTTCCCCGGGACAAAAGGGCAATGAGCAGTTCTTC. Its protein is CASSLTSSPGQKGNEQFF.

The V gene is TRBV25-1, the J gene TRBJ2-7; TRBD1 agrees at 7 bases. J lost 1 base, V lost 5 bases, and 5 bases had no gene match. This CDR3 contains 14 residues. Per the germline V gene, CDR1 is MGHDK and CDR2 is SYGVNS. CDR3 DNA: TGTGCCAGCAGTACCGGGACAGCTTCCTACGAGCAGTACGTC. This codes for CASSTGTASYEQYV.

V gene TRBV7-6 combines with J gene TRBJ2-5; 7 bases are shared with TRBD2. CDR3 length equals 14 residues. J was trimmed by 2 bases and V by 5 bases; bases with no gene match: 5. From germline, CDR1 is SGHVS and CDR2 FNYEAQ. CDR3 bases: TGTGCCAGCAGCCGAGAGCGGGGACAAGAGACCCAGTACTTC. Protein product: CASSRERGQETQYF.

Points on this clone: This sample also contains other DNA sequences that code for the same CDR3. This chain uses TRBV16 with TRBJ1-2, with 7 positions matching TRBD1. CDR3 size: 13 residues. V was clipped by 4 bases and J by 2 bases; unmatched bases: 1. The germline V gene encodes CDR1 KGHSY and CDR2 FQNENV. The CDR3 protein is CASSPTGNYGYTF. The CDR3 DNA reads TGTGCCAGCAGCCCGACAGGGAACTATGGCTACACCTTC.

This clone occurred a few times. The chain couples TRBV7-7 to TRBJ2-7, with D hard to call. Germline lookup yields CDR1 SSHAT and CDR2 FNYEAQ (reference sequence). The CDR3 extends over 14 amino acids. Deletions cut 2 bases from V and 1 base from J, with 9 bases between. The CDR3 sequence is CASSLPLTSYEQYV. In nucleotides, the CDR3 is TGTGCCAGCAGCTTACCCCTGACTTCCTACGAGCAGTACGTC.

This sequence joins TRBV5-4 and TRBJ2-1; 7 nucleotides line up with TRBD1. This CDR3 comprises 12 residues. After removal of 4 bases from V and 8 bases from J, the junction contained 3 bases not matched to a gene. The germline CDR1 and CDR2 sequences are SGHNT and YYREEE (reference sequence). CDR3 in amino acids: CASSRDRDEQFF. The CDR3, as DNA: TGTGCCAGCAGCCGAGACAGGGATGAGCAGTTCTTC. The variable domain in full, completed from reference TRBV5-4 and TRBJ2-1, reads ETGVTQSPTHLIKTRGQQVTLRCSSQSGHNTVSWYQQALGQGPQFIFQYYREEENGRGNFPPRFSGLQFPNYSSELNVNALELDDSALYLCASSRDRDEQFFGPGTRLTVL.

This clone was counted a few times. The DNA of the CDR3 is TGTGCCAGCAGCCCCGGAGGGGTGGGCGAGCAGTACTTC. It translates to CASSPGGVGEQYF. J is TRBJ2-7 and V is TRBV7-2, with D possibly matching TRBD2 (6 bases). The CDR3 extends over 13 amino acids. V lost 5 bases and J 6 bases, leaving 14 bases between the germline ends. From germline, CDR1 is SGHTA and CDR2 FQGNSA.

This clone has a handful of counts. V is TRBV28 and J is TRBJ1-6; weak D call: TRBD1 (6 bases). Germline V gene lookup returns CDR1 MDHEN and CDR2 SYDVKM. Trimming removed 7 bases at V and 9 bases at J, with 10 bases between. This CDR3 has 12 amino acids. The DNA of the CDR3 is TGTGCCAGCAAGGGGGGTAGTTCACCCCTCCACTTT. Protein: CASKGGSSPLHF.

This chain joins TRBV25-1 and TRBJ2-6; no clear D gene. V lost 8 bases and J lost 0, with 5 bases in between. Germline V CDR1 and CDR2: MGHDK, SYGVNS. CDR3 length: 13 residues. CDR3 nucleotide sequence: TGTGCCAGCCTCCTCTCTGGGGCCAACGTCCTGACTTTC. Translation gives CASLLSGANVLTF. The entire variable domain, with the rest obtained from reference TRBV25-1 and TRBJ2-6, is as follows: EADIYQTPRYLVIGTGKKITLECSQTMGHDKMYWYQQDPGMELHLIHYSYGVNSTEKGDLSSESTVSRIRTEHFPLTLESARPSHTSQYLCASLLSGANVLTFGAGSRLTVL.

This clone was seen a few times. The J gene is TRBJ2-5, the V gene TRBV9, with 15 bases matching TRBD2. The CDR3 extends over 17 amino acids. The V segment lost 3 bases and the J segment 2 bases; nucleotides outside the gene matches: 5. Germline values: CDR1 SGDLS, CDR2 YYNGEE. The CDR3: CASSGNGLAGGQETQYF. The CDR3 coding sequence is TGTGCCAGCAGCGGAAATGGACTAGCGGGAGGGCAAGAGACCCAGTACTTC.

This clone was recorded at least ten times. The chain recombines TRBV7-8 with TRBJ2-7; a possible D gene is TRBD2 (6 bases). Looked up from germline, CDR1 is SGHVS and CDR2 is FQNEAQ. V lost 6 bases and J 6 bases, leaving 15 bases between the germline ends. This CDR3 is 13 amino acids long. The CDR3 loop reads CASRPGGRGEQYF. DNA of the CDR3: TGTGCCAGCAGGCCCGGGGGACGTGGCGAGCAGTACTTC.

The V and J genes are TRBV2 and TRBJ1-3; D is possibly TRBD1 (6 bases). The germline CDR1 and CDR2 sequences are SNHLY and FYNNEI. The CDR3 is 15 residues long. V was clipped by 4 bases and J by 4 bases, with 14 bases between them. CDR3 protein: CASSVGRGAGNTIYF. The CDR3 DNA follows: TGTGCCAGCAGTGTCGGAAGGGGGGCCGGAAACACCATATATTTT.

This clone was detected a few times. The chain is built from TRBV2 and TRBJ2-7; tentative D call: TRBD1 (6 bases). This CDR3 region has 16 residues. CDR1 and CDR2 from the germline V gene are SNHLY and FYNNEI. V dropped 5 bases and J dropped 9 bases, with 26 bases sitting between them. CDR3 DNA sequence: TGTGCCAGCAGTCCTTCTGGGACACCTCTTAAGAATGTGCAGTACTTC. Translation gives CASSPSGTPLKNVQYF.

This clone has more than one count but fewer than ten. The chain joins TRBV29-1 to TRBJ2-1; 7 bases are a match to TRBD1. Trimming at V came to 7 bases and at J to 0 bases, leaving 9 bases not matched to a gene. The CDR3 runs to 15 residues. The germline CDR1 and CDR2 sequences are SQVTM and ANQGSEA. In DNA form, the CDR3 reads TGCAGCGCTACGACAGGGTCCAGCTCCTACAATGAGCAGTTCTTC. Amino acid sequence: CSATTGSSSYNEQFF.